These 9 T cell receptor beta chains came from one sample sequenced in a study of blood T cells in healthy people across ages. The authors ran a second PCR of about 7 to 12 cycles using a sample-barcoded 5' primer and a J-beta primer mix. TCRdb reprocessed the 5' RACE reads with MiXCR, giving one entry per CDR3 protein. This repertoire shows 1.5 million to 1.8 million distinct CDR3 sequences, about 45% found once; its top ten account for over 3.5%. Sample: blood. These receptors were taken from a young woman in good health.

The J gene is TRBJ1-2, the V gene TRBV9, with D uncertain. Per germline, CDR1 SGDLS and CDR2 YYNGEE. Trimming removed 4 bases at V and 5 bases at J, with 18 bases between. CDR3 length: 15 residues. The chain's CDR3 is CASSPTAGRPYGYTF. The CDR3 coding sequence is TGTGCCAGCAGCCCTACCGCTGGCAGGCCGTATGGCTACACCTTC.

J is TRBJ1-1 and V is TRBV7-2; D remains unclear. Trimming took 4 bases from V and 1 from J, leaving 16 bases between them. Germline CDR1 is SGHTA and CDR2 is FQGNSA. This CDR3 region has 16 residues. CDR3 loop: CASSSVGSRQNTEAFF. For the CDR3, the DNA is TGTGCCAGCAGCTCCGTTGGGTCCCGGCAGAACACTGAAGCTTTCTTT.

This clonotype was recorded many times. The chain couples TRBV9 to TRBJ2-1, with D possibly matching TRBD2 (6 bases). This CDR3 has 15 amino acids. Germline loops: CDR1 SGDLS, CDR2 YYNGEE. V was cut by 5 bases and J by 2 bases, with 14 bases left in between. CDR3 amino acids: CASSSLGGAYNEQFF. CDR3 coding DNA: TGTGCCAGCAGTTCCCTCGGGGGTGCCTACAATGAGCAGTTCTTC.

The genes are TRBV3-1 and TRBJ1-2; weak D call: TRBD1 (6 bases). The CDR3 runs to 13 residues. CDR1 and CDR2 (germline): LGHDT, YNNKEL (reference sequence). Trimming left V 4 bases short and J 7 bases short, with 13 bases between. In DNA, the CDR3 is TGTGCCAGCAGCCCCCTGGGCAGGGGTGGCTACACCTTC. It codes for CASSPLGRGGYTF.

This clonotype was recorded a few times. The CDR3 DNA sequence: TGTGCCCAGGGGGGGAAAAGCACAGATACGCAGTATTTT. Amino acids: CAQGGKSTDTQYF. J is TRBJ2-3 and V is TRBV24-1; perhaps D is TRBD1 or TRBD2 (7 bases each). V was cut by 12 bases and J by 0 bases, with 12 bases left in between. The CDR3 runs 13 residues. Germline V gene sequence: CDR1 KGHDR, CDR2 SFDVKD.

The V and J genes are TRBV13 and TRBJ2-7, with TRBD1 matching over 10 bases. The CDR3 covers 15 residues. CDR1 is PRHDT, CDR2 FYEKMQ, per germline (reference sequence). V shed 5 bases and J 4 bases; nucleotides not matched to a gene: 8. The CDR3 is CASSHSTGGWYEQYF. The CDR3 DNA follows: TGTGCCAGCAGCCATTCGACAGGGGGCTGGTACGAGCAGTACTTC.

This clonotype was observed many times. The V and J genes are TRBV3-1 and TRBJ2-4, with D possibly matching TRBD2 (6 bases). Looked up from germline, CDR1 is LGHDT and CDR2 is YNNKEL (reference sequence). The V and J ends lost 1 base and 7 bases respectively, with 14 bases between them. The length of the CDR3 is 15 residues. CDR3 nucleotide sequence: TGTGCCAGCAGCCAAGGTACCAGGAGCGGGAACATTCAGTACTTC. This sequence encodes CASSQGTRSGNIQYF.

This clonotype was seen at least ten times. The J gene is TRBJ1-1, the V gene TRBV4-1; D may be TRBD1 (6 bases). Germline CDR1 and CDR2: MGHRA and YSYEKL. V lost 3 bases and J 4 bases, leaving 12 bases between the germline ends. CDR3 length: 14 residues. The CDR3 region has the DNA TGCGCCAGCAGCCACGGGGGGGCCGGCACTGAAGCTTTCTTT. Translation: CASSHGGAGTEAFF.

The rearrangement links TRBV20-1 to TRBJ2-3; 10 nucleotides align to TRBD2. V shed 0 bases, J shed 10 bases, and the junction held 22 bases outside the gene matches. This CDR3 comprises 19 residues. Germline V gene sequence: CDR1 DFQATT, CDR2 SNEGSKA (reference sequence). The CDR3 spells CSARDSPGLALAVEDAQYF. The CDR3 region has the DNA TGCAGTGCTAGAGATTCTCCGGGACTAGCGCTTGCTGTAGAAGACGCGCAGTATTTT.